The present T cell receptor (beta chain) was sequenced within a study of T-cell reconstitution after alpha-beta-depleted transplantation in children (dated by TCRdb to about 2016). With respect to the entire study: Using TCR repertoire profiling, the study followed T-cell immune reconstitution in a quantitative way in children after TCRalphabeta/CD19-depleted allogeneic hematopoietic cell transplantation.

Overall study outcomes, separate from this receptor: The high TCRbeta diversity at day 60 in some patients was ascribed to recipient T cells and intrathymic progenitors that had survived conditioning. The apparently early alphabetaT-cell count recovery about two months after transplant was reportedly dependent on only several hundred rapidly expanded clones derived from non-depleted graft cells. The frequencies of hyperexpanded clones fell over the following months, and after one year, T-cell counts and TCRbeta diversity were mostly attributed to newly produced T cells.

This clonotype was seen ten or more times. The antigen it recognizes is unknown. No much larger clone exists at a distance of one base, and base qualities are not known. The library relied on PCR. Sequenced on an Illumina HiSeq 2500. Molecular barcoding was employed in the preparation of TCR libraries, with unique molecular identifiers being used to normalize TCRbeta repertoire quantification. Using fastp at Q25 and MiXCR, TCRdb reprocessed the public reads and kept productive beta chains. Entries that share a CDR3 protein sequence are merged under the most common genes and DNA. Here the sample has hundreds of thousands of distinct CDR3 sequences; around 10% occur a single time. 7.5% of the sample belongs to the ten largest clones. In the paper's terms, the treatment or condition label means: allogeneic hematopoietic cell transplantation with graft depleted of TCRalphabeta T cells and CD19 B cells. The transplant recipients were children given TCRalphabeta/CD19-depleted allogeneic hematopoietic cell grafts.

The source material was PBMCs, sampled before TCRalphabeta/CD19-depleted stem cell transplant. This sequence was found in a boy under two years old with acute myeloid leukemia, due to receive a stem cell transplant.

In nucleotide form, the sequence is TGTGCCAGCACTAAGGACAGGGAATACGAGCAGTACTTC. This codes for CASTKDREYEQYF. The chain employs TRBV2 and TRBJ2-7, with TRBD1 identical over 8 junction bases. Compared with germline, V lacks 7 bases and J lacks 4 bases; bases without a gene match: 6. The CDR3 contains 13 residues, cysteine and phenylalanine counted. The kept DNA is CDR3 alone, 39 bases in frame from the first base. CDR1 and CDR2 are drawn from the germline V gene: SNHLY, FYNNEI. Reference TRBV2 and TRBJ2-7 genes cover what lies past the CDR3, so the full variable domain is EPEVTQTPSHQVTQMGQEVILRCVPISNHLYFYWYRQILGQKVEFLVSFYNNEISEKSEIFDDQFSVERPDGSNFTLKIRSTKLEDSAMYFCASTKDREYEQYFGPGTRLTVT.